Below, 22 T cell receptor beta chains from the same sample are listed, as sequenced in a study of T cells in tuberculosis. Time point meaning: new active TB diagnosis, blood taken before or within 7 days of starting treatment. Assay used: immunoSEQ multiplex PCR; TCRdb lists only in-frame clones, some missing. The sample records about 40,000 clones, approximately 93% being singletons. The starting material was PBMCs, obtained at tuberculosis diagnosis. The receptors were gathered from an adult with tuberculosis.

This clone was detected only a few times. The chain links TRBV25-1 to TRBJ2-7, with 8 bases that match TRBD1. V lost 6 bases to trimming and J lost 3 bases; unmatched junction nucleotides: 7. CDR1 and CDR2 (germline): MGHDK, SYGVNS. The CDR3 extends over 14 amino acids. The CDR3 nucleotides read TGTGCCAGCAGCGAGCGAGGACAGGGCTACGAGCAGTACTTC. The encoded protein is CASSERGQGYEQYF.

In DNA, the CDR3 is TGCGCCAGCATTTCCGCAGGGGGCGCAACAGATACGCAGTATTTT. Translating gives CASISAGGATDTQYF. The chain uses TRBV5-1 and TRBJ2-3; 8 bases align to TRBD1. The CDR3 totals 15 residues. Trimming at V came to 6 bases and at J to 3 bases, leaving 9 bases not matched to a gene. Germline V gene data show CDR1 as SGHRS and CDR2 as YFSETQ.

In DNA form, the CDR3 reads TGTGCCAGCAGCGACAGGGCGCGACCAGATACGCAGTATTTT. Amino acids: CASSDRARPDTQYF. The V gene is TRBV13, the J gene TRBJ2-3, with 7 nucleotides matching TRBD1. Looked up from germline, CDR1 is PRHDT and CDR2 is FYEKMQ (reference sequence). J was trimmed by 4 bases and V by 5 bases; bases with no gene match: 6. This CDR3 region has 14 residues.

The chain joins TRBV7-7 to TRBJ2-1; TRBD1 is a possible D gene (7 bases). This CDR3 comprises 13 residues. Looked up from germline, CDR1 is SSHAT and CDR2 is FNYEAQ (reference sequence). The germline V and J ends were trimmed by 5 bases and 8 bases, with 13 bases remaining between them. The CDR3 nucleotides are TGTGCCAGCAGCCGCTCCAGGGGGGATGAGCAGTTCTTC. Protein sequence: CASSRSRGDEQFF.

J is TRBJ1-1 and V is TRBV4-2; TRBD1 matches at 7 bases. V gave up 4 bases and J gave up 3 bases; unmatched junction bases: 5. CDR1 and CDR2 from the germline V gene are LGHNA and YNFKEQ. There are 14 residues in the CDR3. This chain's CDR3 is CASSRRQGDTEAFF. As DNA, the CDR3 is TGTGCCAGCAGCCGAAGACAGGGCGACACTGAAGCTTTCTTT.

This clone was picked up one time. The chain carries TRBV2 and TRBJ1-1; 7 nucleotides line up with TRBD1. V shed 5 bases and J 11 bases; nucleotides not matched to a gene: 23. The CDR3 sequence is 17 residues long. CDR1 is SNHLY and CDR2 is FYNNEI in the germline V gene. CDR3 coding DNA: TGTGCCAGCAGTATGTTACAGGGGAAGGGATCCATTGTGGAGGCTTTCTTT. This sequence encodes CASSMLQGKGSIVEAFF. The variable domain in full, with the rest retrieved from reference TRBV2 and TRBJ1-1, is EPEVTQTPSHQVTQMGQEVILRCVPISNHLYFYWYRQILGQKVEFLVSFYNNEISEKSEIFDDQFSVERPDGSNFTLKIRSTKLEDSAMYFCASSMLQGKGSIVEAFFGQGTRLTVV.

The chain carries TRBV7-2 and TRBJ2-3; D is undetermined. The V gene lost 2 bases and the J gene lost 6 bases, with 9 bases spanning the gap. CDR3 length equals 13 residues. In germline, CDR1 is SGHTA, CDR2 FQGNSA. The CDR3 protein is CASSLSLLDTQYF. The CDR3 coding sequence is TGTGCCAGCAGCTTATCCTTACTTGATACGCAGTATTTT.

This chain links TRBV7-8 with TRBJ2-3, with D possibly TRBD2 on 5 matching bases. This CDR3 contains 13 residues. Germline V lookup: CDR1 SGHVS, CDR2 FQNEAQ. The V end was cut by 3 bases, the J end by 6 bases, with 10 bases between. The CDR3 protein is CASSFPSGDTQYF. The CDR3 region has the DNA TGTGCCAGCAGCTTCCCCAGCGGTGATACGCAGTATTTT.

V gene TRBV2 combines with J gene TRBJ2-5, with TRBD2 identical over 8 bases. Germline values: CDR1 SNHLY, CDR2 FYNNEI. The CDR3 is made up of 15 amino acids. J was trimmed by 2 bases and V by 7 bases; bases with no gene match: 9. CDR3 amino acids: CASKREIAGQETQYF. The CDR3 DNA sequence: TGTGCCAGCAAGAGAGAGATAGCGGGGCAAGAGACCCAGTACTTC.

The chain is built from TRBV19 and TRBJ2-7; TRBD1 matches at 8 bases. With 6 bases clipped from V and 5 bases from J, the junction kept 18 bases outside the gene matches. The CDR3 has 17 amino acids. The germline V gene has CDR1 LNHDA and CDR2 SQIVND (reference sequence). The CDR3 coding sequence is TGTGCCAGTAGCCCCCAGCGTGGGCGGACAGGGAATAACGAGCAGTACTTC. Translating it yields CASSPQRGRTGNNEQYF. Full variable domain (missing parts from reference TRBV19 and TRBJ2-7): DGGITQSPKYLFRKEGQNVTLSCEQNLNHDAMYWYRQDPGQGLRLIYYSQIVNDFQKGDIAEGYSVSREKKESFPLTVTSAQKNPTAFYLCASSPQRGRTGNNEQYFGPGTRLTVT.

The rearrangement joins TRBV5-8 to TRBJ2-7; the D gene is possibly TRBD2 (7 bases). Germline V gene data show CDR1 as SGHTS and CDR2 as YDEGEE. Trimming took off 4 bases at V and 0 bases at J, with 17 bases between the two ends. CDR3 length: 16 amino acids. Here the CDR3 reads CASSLRGGGTSYEQYF. CDR3 nucleotide sequence: TGTGCCAGCAGCCTGCGGGGAGGGGGGACCTCCTACGAGCAGTACTTC. Drawing the rest from reference TRBV5-8 and TRBJ2-7, the complete variable domain is EAGVTQSPTHLIKTRGQQATLRCSPISGHTSVYWYQQALGLGLQFLLWYDEGEERNRGNFPPRFSGRQFPNYSSELNVNALELEDSALYLCASSLRGGGTSYEQYFGPGTRLTVT.

The chain uses TRBV10-1 and TRBJ1-6; TRBD1 might be the D (6 bases). In germline, CDR1 is WNHNN, CDR2 SYGVQD (reference sequence). CDR3 length: 19 residues. V lost 5 bases and J lost 0, with 20 bases in between. The CDR3 DNA reads as TGCGCCAGCAGTAAAATGACAGGACCGGAATACTCCTATAATTCACCCCTCCACTTT. Translated, it gives CASSKMTGPEYSYNSPLHF.

The genes are TRBV20-1 and TRBJ1-6; D is undetermined. The CDR3 runs to 11 residues. Trimming took off 4 bases at V and 13 bases at J, with 11 bases between the two ends. From germline, CDR1 is DFQATT and CDR2 SNEGSKA (reference sequence). CDR3 DNA: TGCAGTGCTATGAGAACTAGTCCCCTCCACTTT. It yields the protein CSAMRTSPLHF.

The gene calls are TRBV6-5 and TRBJ1-1; 7 bases line up with TRBD1. J lost 2 bases, V lost 4 bases, and 4 bases had no gene match. This CDR3 comprises 14 residues. CDR1 and CDR2 from the germline V gene are MNHEY and SVGAGI. The CDR3 loop reads CASSWRDSNTEAFF. In DNA form, the CDR3 reads TGTGCCAGCAGTTGGAGGGACAGTAACACTGAAGCTTTCTTT.

This clone occurred once. The chain carries TRBV5-1 and TRBJ1-2; 7 bases agree with TRBD1. J lost 2 bases, V lost 0 bases, and 7 bases had no gene match. The CDR3 is made up of 16 amino acids. Germline values: CDR1 SGHRS, CDR2 YFSETQ. CDR3: CASSLALGQENYGYTF. The CDR3 DNA reads TGCGCCAGCAGCTTGGCCCTAGGACAGGAAAACTATGGCTACACCTTC.

V usage is TRBV28 and J usage is TRBJ1-5, with D unresolved. Per germline, CDR1 MDHEN and CDR2 SYDVKM. The CDR3 is 16 amino acids. The V end lost 10 bases, the J end lost 0 bases, and 19 bases lay between the germline ends. CDR3 sequence reads: CATTAGRAISNQPQHF. CDR3 DNA sequence: TGTGCCACTACCGCCGGGAGAGCCATTAGCAATCAGCCCCAGCATTTT. Full variable domain (outside the CDR3, taken from reference TRBV28 and TRBJ1-5): DVKVTQSSRYLVKRTGEKVFLECVQDMDHENMFWYRQDPGLGLRLIYFSYDVKMKEKGDIPEGYSVSREKKERFSLILESASTNQTSMYLCATTAGRAISNQPQHFGDGTRLSIL.

The V call is TRBV4-3, the J call TRBJ1-1; no reliable D call. The germline CDR1 and CDR2 sequences are LGHNA and YSLEER. Deletions cut 0 bases from V and 8 bases from J, with 7 bases between. The CDR3 extends over 12 amino acids. CDR3 residues: CASSQDREEAFF. CDR3 sequence (DNA): TGCGCCAGCAGCCAAGATCGGGAAGAAGCTTTCTTT.

The chain has TRBV14 and TRBJ1-1; no clear D gene. Deletions cut 4 bases from V and 6 bases from J, with 15 bases between. CDR1 and CDR2 from the germline V gene are SGHDN and FVKESK. The CDR3 covers 14 residues. The CDR3, as DNA: TGTGCCAGCAGCCCGCAGGTGTTTTTCGCTGAAGCTTTCTTT. Protein: CASSPQVFFAEAFF.

The rearrangement joins TRBV18 to TRBJ2-5, with D perhaps matching TRBD1 (6 bases). This CDR3 is 14 amino acids long. Trimming removed 8 bases from V and 7 bases from J, with 20 bases in between. In germline, CDR1 is KGHSH, CDR2 LQKENI. The CDR3 spells CASLTDRLEGTQYF. Written as DNA, the CDR3 is TGTGCCAGCCTGACGGACAGATTAGAAGGGACCCAGTACTTC.

This chain connects TRBV5-1 to TRBJ2-5; D uncertain. Germline values: CDR1 SGHRS, CDR2 YFSETQ. The CDR3 is 13 amino acids. V was clipped by 1 base and J by 7 bases, with 11 bases between them. CDR3 in amino acids: CASSLQSTGTQYF. The CDR3 nucleotides are TGCGCCAGCAGCTTGCAATCTACTGGGACCCAGTACTTC.

This chain uses TRBV7-2 with TRBJ2-7, with a weak D call TRBD2 (5 bases). Germline V CDR1 and CDR2: SGHTA, FQGNSA. The V gene lost 5 bases and the J gene lost 0 bases, with 11 bases spanning the gap. This CDR3 has 14 amino acids. The CDR3 DNA reads TGTGCCAGCAGCAGGAGGACCAACTCCTACGAGCAGTACTTC. Translating it yields CASSRRTNSYEQYF. Full variable domain (missing parts from reference TRBV7-2 and TRBJ2-7): GAGVSQSPSNKVTEKGKDVELRCDPISGHTALYWYRQSLGQGLEFLIYFQGNSAPDKSGLPSDRFSAERTGGSVSTLTIQRTQQEDSAVYLCASSRRTNSYEQYFGPGTRLTVT.

V gene TRBV6-1 combines with J gene TRBJ1-1; 9 nucleotides match TRBD1. Germline CDR1 MNHNS, CDR2 SASEGT. CDR3 length equals 14 residues. Trimming cost V 5 bases and J 6 bases; bases outside gene matches: 7. This CDR3 is CASSQSQGAAEAFF. The CDR3, as DNA: TGTGCCAGCAGTCAATCACAGGGGGCGGCTGAAGCTTTCTTT.